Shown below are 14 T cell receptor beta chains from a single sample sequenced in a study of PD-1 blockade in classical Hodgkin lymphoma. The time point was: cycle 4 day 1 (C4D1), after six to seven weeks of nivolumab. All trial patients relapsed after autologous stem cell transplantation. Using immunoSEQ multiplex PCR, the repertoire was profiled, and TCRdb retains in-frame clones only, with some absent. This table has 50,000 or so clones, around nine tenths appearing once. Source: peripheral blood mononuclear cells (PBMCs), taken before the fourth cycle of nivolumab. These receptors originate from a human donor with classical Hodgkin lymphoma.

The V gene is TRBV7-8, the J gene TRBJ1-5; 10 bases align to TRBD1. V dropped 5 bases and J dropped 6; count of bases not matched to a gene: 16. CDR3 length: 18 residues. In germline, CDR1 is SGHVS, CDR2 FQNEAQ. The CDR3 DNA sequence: TGTGCCAGCAGCCCGCGGGGACAGGGGACCAACAATTTTCAGCCCCAGCATTTT. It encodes CASSPRGQGTNNFQPQHF.

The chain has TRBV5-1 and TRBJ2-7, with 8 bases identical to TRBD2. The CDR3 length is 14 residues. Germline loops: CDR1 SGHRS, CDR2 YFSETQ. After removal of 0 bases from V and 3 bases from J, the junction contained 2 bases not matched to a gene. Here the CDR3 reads CASSLAGGVYEQYF. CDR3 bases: TGCGCCAGCAGCTTGGCGGGGGGGGTCTACGAGCAGTACTTC.

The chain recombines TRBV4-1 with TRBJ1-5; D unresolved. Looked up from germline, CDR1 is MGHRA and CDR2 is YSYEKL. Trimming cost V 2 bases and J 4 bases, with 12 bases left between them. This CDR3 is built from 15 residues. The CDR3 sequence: CASSQLLVRNQPQHF. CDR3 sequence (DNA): TGCGCCAGCAGCCAATTACTCGTTAGAAATCAGCCCCAGCATTTT.

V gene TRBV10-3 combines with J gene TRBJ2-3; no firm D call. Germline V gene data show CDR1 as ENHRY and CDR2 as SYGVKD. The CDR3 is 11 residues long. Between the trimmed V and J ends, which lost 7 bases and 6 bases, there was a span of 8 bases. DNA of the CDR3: TGTGCCATCAAGGTGGGGGATACGCAGTATTTT. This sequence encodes CAIKVGDTQYF.

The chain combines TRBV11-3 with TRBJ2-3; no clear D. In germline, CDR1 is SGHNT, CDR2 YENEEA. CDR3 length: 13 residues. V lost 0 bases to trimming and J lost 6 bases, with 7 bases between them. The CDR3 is CASSLEGYDTQYF. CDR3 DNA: TGTGCCAGCAGCTTAGAGGGTTACGATACGCAGTATTTT.

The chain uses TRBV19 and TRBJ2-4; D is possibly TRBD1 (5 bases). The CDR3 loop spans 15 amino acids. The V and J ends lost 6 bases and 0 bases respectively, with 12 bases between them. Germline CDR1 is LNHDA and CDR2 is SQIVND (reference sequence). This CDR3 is CASRTTGLAKNIQYF. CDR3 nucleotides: TGTGCCAGTAGGACAACAGGTCTAGCCAAAAACATTCAGTACTTC.

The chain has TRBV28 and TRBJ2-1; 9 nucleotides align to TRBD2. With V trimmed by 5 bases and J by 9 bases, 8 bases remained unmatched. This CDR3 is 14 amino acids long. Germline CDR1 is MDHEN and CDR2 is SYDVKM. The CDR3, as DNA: TGTGCCAGCAGTCCATCGGGCGGGAGGGCTGAGCAGTTCTTC. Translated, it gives CASSPSGGRAEQFF.

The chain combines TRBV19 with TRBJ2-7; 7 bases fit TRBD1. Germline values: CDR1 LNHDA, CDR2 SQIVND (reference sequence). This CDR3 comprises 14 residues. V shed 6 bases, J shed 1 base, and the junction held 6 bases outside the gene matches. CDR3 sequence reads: CASRRQGGSYEQYF. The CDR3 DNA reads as TGTGCCAGTAGAAGACAGGGTGGTTCCTACGAGCAGTACTTC.

The CDR3 loop reads CASSVTGPGQPQHF. In DNA form, the CDR3 reads TGTGCCAGCAGTGTGACAGGGCCGGGGCAGCCCCAGCATTTT. This chain joins TRBV2 and TRBJ1-5, with 7 bases that match TRBD1. CDR1 SNHLY and CDR2 FYNNEI come from the germline V gene. V gave up 4 bases and J gave up 7 bases; unmatched junction bases: 7. The CDR3 is made up of 14 amino acids. Full variable domain (rest looked up from reference TRBV2 and TRBJ1-5): EPEVTQTPSHQVTQMGQEVILRCVPISNHLYFYWYRQILGQKVEFLVSFYNNEISEKSEIFDDQFSVERPDGSNFTLKIRSTKLEDSAMYFCASSVTGPGQPQHFGDGTRLSIL.

CDR3 amino acids: CASSPLQGASYNSPLHF. The CDR3 coding sequence is TGTGCCAGCTCACCACTACAGGGGGCCTCCTATAATTCACCCCTCCACTTT. The rearrangement links TRBV18 to TRBJ1-6, with TRBD1 matching over 9 bases. CDR1 is KGHSH and CDR2 is LQKENI in the germline V gene. Trimming took 1 base from V and 0 from J; bases not matched to a gene: 1. CDR3 length equals 17 residues.

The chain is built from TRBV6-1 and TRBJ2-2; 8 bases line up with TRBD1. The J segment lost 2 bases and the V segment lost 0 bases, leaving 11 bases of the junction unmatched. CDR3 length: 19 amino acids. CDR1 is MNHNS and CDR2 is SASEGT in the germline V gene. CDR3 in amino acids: CASSEAHRSGQANTGELFF. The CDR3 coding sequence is TGTGCCAGCAGTGAAGCACACCGGTCGGGACAGGCAAACACCGGGGAGCTGTTTTTT.

CDR3 amino acids: CASSTTPYEQYF. The CDR3 nucleotides are TGTGCCAGCAGCACCACTCCCTACGAGCAGTACTTC. V is TRBV7-9 and J is TRBJ2-7; no firm D call. Germline V gives CDR1 SEHNR, CDR2 FQNEAQ (reference sequence). The germline V and J ends were trimmed by 5 bases and 2 bases, with 7 bases remaining between them. The CDR3 is 12 amino acids.

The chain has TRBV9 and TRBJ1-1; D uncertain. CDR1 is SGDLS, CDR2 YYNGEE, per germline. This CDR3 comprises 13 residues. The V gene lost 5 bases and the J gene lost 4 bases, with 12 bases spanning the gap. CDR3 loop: CASSSMGGTEAFF. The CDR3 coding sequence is TGTGCCAGCAGTTCCATGGGAGGCACTGAAGCTTTCTTT.

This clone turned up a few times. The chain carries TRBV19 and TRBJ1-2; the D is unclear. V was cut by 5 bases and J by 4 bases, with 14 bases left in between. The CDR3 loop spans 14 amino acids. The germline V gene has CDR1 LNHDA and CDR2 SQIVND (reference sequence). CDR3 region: CASSSVTLLYGYTF. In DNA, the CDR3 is TGTGCCAGTAGTTCCGTGACCCTACTCTATGGCTACACCTTC.